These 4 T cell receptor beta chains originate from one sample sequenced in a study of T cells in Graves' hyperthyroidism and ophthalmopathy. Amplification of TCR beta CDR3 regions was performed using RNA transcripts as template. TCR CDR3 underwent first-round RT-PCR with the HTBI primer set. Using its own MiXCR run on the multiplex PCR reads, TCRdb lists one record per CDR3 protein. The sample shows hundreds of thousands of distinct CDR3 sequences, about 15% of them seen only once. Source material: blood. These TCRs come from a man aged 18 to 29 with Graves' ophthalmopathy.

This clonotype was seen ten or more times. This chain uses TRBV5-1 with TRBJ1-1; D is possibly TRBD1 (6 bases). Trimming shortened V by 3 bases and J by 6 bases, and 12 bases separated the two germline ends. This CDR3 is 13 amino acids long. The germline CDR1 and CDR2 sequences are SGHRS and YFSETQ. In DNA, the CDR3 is TGCGCCAGCAGCTGGGGGACACTGGCTGAAGCTTTCTTT. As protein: CASSWGTLAEAFF. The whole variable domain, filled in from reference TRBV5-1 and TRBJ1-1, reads KAGVTQTPRYLIKTRGQQVTLSCSPISGHRSVSWYQQTPGQGLQFLFEYFSETQRNKGNFPGRFSGRQFSNSRSEMNVSTLELGDSALYLCASSWGTLAEAFFGQGTRLTVV.

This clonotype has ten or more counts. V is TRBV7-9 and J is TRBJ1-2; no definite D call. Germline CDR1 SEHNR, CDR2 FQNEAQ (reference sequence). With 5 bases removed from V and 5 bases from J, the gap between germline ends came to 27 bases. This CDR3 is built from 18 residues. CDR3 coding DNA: TGTGCCAGCAGCAGAGAGAGTGCGGGGAGCCGGCCCTCTTATGGCTACACCTTC. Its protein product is CASSRESAGSRPSYGYTF.

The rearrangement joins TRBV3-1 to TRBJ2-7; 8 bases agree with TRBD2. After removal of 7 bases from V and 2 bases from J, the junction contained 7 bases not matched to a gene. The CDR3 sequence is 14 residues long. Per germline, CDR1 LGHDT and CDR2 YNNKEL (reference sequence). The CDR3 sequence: CASTGGNPTYEQYF. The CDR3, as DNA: TGTGCCAGCACGGGGGGGAATCCTACCTACGAGCAGTACTTC.

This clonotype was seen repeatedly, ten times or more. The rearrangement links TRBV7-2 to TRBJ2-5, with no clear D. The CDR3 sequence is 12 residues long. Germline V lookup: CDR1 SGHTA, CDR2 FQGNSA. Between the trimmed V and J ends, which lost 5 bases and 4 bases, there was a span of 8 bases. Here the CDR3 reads CASSPTLETQYF. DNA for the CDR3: TGTGCCAGCAGCCCGACCTTAGAGACCCAGTACTTC.